One sample yielded the 13 T cell receptor beta chains listed below, sequenced in a study of vaccination and CD4 T cells after COVID-19. No antigens are known for them. Cultured CD4+ T-cell DNA underwent Oncomine TCR Beta short-read sequencing. One entry per CDR3 protein results from TCRdb running MiXCR on the PCR reads. This table has under 20,000 distinct CDR3 sequences, more than 45% appearing once. As to treatment: approximately 11-day PBMC culture with coronavirus spike peptide pools or control peptides (ViraFEST assay). The sequences come from CD4+ T cells from blood, cultured in vitro, collected after SARS-CoV-2 vaccination. The receptors stem from a human donor who had recovered from COVID-19.

This clonotype was seen a few times. The J gene is TRBJ1-5, the V gene TRBV6-1; tentative D call: TRBD1 (6 bases). V lost 0 bases to trimming and J lost 7 bases, with 13 bases between them. This CDR3 region has 15 residues. Germline lookup yields CDR1 MNHNS and CDR2 SASEGT. The CDR3 nucleotides are TGTGCCAGCAGTGAAGCTGGGGGGCTGGGGCAGCCCCAGCATTTT. Its translation: CASSEAGGLGQPQHF.

This clonotype showed up just a few times. The chain has TRBV6-4 and TRBJ2-3, with no clear D. CDR3 size: 13 residues. Germline CDR1 MRHNA, CDR2 SNTAGT. V shed 4 bases and J shed 2 bases, with 7 bases lying between them. This CDR3 is CASSGQPTDTQYF. The CDR3, as DNA: TGTGCCAGCAGTGGTCAGCCCACAGATACGCAGTATTTT.

This sequence joins TRBV20-1 and TRBJ1-1; weak D call: TRBD1 (5 bases). The CDR3 is made up of 15 amino acids. Germline values: CDR1 DFQATT, CDR2 SNEGSKA (reference sequence). Trimming pared 4 bases from V and 6 bases from J, leaving 21 bases between. CDR3 residues: CSAISGVSAGPEAFF. As DNA, the CDR3 is TGCAGTGCTATATCTGGCGTCTCCGCAGGGCCTGAAGCTTTCTTT.

The chain uses TRBV28 and TRBJ1-6; D unclear. The CDR3 totals 14 residues. In germline, CDR1 is MDHEN, CDR2 SYDVKM. The V end was cut by 2 bases, the J end by 8 bases, with 10 bases between. CDR3 coding DNA: TGTGCCAGCAGTTTAAGGACGGGTTATTCACCCCTCCACTTT. Translated, it gives CASSLRTGYSPLHF.

The chain has TRBV11-2 and TRBJ2-3, with 10 nucleotides matching TRBD2. V was clipped by 4 bases and J by 4 bases; unmatched bases: 8. Looked up from germline, CDR1 is SGHAT and CDR2 is FQNNGV. This CDR3 spans 16 amino acids. DNA for the CDR3: TGTGCCAGCAGCTCTGCTCTAGCGGGAGCCCCAGATACGCAGTATTTT. Residues: CASSSALAGAPDTQYF.

This clonotype was observed a few times. The J gene is TRBJ2-1, the V gene TRBV6-5; 8 nucleotides line up with TRBD2. With V trimmed by 0 bases and J by 5 bases, 9 bases remained unmatched. The CDR3 is 17 residues long. Per the germline V gene, CDR1 is MNHEY and CDR2 is SVGAGI. Here the CDR3 DNA reads TGTGCCAGCAGTTACTCGCCGGGACTAGGGGCCGACAATGAGCAGTTCTTC. As protein: CASSYSPGLGADNEQFF.

The CDR3 sequence is CATSRAGVTEAFF. As DNA, the CDR3 is TGTGCCACCAGCAGAGCAGGGGTGACTGAAGCTTTCTTT. The rearrangement links TRBV15 to TRBJ1-1; D is possibly TRBD1 (6 bases). The germline gives CDR1 LNHNV, CDR2 YYDKDF (reference sequence). The CDR3 is 13 residues long. V gave up 1 base and J gave up 5 bases, with 8 bases separating them.

The chain joins TRBV5-1 to TRBJ2-6; D remains unclear. CDR3 length: 15 amino acids. V was pared by 4 bases and J by 4 bases, with 12 bases between. Germline V gene lookup returns CDR1 SGHRS and CDR2 YFSETQ. CDR3 region: CASSTGRPGANVLTF. The CDR3, as DNA: TGCGCCAGCAGCACCGGCCGCCCCGGGGCCAACGTCCTGACTTTC.

This clonotype was counted a few times. The chain uses TRBV7-2 and TRBJ2-7, with 10 bases that match TRBD1. Germline loops: CDR1 SGHTA, CDR2 FQGNSA. CDR3 length: 14 amino acids. J was trimmed by 7 bases and V by 6 bases; bases with no gene match: 9. The CDR3 DNA is TGTGCCAGCAGATTTAAGGGACAGGGGAGTGAGCAGTACTTC. Translating it yields CASRFKGQGSEQYF.

The chain couples TRBV5-4 to TRBJ2-3; D is undetermined. This CDR3 is built from 15 residues. Germline loops: CDR1 SGHNT, CDR2 YYREEE (reference sequence). The ends were cut back, 0 bases at V and 0 bases at J, with 8 bases in the middle. The CDR3 region is CASSLEGQSTDTQYF. In DNA, the CDR3 is TGTGCCAGCAGCTTGGAAGGTCAGAGCACAGATACGCAGTATTTT.

The chain uses TRBV20-1 and TRBJ1-1; no reliable D call. CDR1 and CDR2 from the germline V gene are DFQATT and SNEGSKA (reference sequence). V was clipped by 0 bases and J by 0 bases, with 2 bases between them. The CDR3 totals 12 residues. The DNA for the CDR3 is TGCAGTGCTAGAGACGTGAACACTGAAGCTTTCTTT. Translating gives CSARDVNTEAFF.

The chain is built from TRBV6-5 and TRBJ1-1; D might be TRBD1 (5 bases). V lost 4 bases, J lost 8 bases, and 14 bases lay in between. The CDR3 consists of 13 residues. Germline assignment: CDR1 MNHEY and CDR2 SVGAGI. CDR3 in amino acids: CASSWTLRTEAFF. The DNA of the CDR3 is TGTGCCAGCAGTTGGACACTTCGGACGGAAGCTTTCTTT.

This chain joins TRBV24-1 and TRBJ2-1; no clear D gene. V lost 10 bases and J 1 base, leaving 10 bases between the germline ends. CDR1 KGHDR and CDR2 SFDVKD come from the germline V gene. There are 13 residues in the CDR3. The CDR3 coding sequence is TGTGCCACTTCTGAGACGTCCTACAATGAGCAGTTCTTC. Translation gives CATSETSYNEQFF.